These T cell receptor beta chains were read from a single sample in a study of cytomegalovirus exposure and HLA in healthy donors. Sequencing was performed with immunoSEQ multiplex PCR; in TCRdb, only in-frame clones are kept and a portion is missing. Of 150,000 to 200,000 clones listed, roughly 76% are singletons. Sequencing used PBMCs. These receptors were obtained from a woman younger than 35 in good health and CMV-seropositive. CDR3s include the opening cysteine and the closing phenylalanine or tryptophan. D genes are given only for firm matches. Where a row states a size, it is once, few, many or the class of an expanded clone; other rows omit it.

>TRBV18|TRBD1|once|TRBJ2-2
TGTGCCAGCTCACCGCCGGACAGGGCGACCGGGGAGCTGTTTTTT
CASSPPDRATGELFF
>TRBV9|-|-|TRBJ1-1
TGTGCCAGCAGCGTAGGTGAGGGTGAAGCTTTCTTT
CASSVGEGEAFF
>TRBV10-3|TRBD1|-|TRBJ2-7
TGTGCCATCAGTGCTTCCGGGACAGGCCTAACCTACGAGCAGTACTTC
CAISASGTGLTYEQYF
>TRBV7-2|-|few|TRBJ2-3
TGTGCCAGCAGCTTAACGTCAGGGGCGTCAGATACGCAGTATTTT
CASSLTSGASDTQYF
>TRBV7-8|TRBD2|-|TRBJ2-1
TGTGCCAGCAGCTTAGGTGCACTAGCGGACTACAATGAGCAGTTCTTC
CASSLGALADYNEQFF
>TRBV11-1|-|-|TRBJ2-7
TGTGCCAGCAGACAAAGTACCTACGAGCAGTACTTC
CASRQSTYEQYF
>TRBV11-2|TRBD1|-|TRBJ1-3
TGTGCCAGCAGCCCAGGGGGGCGGACAGGGCCCTTTGGAAACACCATATATTTT
CASSPGGRTGPFGNTIYF
>TRBV27|TRBD1|once|TRBJ1-2
TGTGCCAGCAGTTTCGGACAGGGGAACTATGGCTACACCTTC
CASSFGQGNYGYTF
>TRBV5-4|-|-|TRBJ2-3
TGTGCCAGCAGCCCGACAGCTAGCACAGATACGCAGTATTTT
CASSPTASTDTQYF
>TRBV11-3|-|-|TRBJ2-6
TGTGCCAGCAGCCGAGGACTGGAGGCCAACGTCCTGACTTTC
CASSRGLEANVLTF
>TRBV19|TRBD2|-|TRBJ2-7
TGTGCCAGTAGCTATAGGGGAGGGAGCTACGAGCAGTACTTC
CASSYRGGSYEQYF
>TRBV30|-|-|TRBJ2-6
TGTGCCTGGAGTTTCGTCTCTGGGGCCAACGGCCTGACTTTC
CAWSFVSGANGLTF
>TRBV5-5|TRBD1|-|TRBJ1-2
TGTGCCAGCAGCCCGGGACAGTTTAGGGGCGGCTATGGCTACACCTTC
CASSPGQFRGGYGYTF
>TRBV28|-|-|TRBJ1-6
TGTGCCAGCAGTTTTCTCAGGCAGATTTCACCCCTCCACTTT
CASSFLRQISPLHF
>TRBV2|-|-|TRBJ1-5
TGTGCCAGCAGTGAACGGGAACCTGGTGTCCGGCCCCAGCATTTT
CASSEREPGVRPQHF
>TRBV21-1|-|-|TRBJ2-1
TGTGCCAGCAGCAAACTTCCTCCAGTTTGTGAGCAGTTCTTC
CASSKLPPVCEQFF
>TRBV7-2|-|-|TRBJ2-7
TGTGCCAGCACACCTCCCGGGGGGCTCTCCTACGAGCAGTACTTC
CASTPPGGLSYEQYF
>TRBV4-3|-|once|TRBJ1-5
TGCGCCAGCAGCCAAGTCAGGCATCAGCCCCAGCATTTT
CASSQVRHQPQHF
>TRBV7-9|-|-|TRBJ2-5
TGTGCCAGCAGCGCCACATGGCAGGGCGAGGAGACCCAGTACTTC
CASSATWQGEETQYF
>TRBV7-2|TRBD2|-|TRBJ2-2
TGTGCCAGCAGCCGATCGGGCCAGCGGGGCACCGGGGAGCTGTTTTTT
CASSRSGQRGTGELFF
>TRBV7-9|TRBD2|-|TRBJ2-1
TGTGCCAGCAGGACCGGGACTAGCGGGGGTAGCTCCTACAATGAGCAGTTCTTC
CASRTGTSGGSSYNEQFF
>TRBV7-9|-|-|TRBJ1-1
TGTGCCAGCAGGAAGGGGCCTGGGGAGAACACTGAAGCTTTCTTT
CASRKGPGENTEAFF
>TRBV5-1|-|-|TRBJ2-7
TGCGCCAGCAGCTATGCCGCGGGACGGAGCTCCTACGAGCAGTACTTC
CASSYAAGRSSYEQYF
>TRBV5-6|TRBD1|-|TRBJ2-7
TGTGCCAGCAGCCCAACCGACAGGGCCCTGGAGCAGTACTTC
CASSPTDRALEQYF
>TRBV5-8|-|-|TRBJ1-4
TGTGCCAGCAGCTTGGGCGGGGTGGCTAATGAAAAACTGTTTTTT
CASSLGGVANEKLFF
>TRBV5-1|-|-|TRBJ2-7
TGCGCCAGCAGCTTGACTACTAGCAGAACCTACGAGCAGTACTTC
CASSLTTSRTYEQYF
>TRBV5-1|-|-|TRBJ2-3
TGCGCCAGCAGCTCGGTGGCGGGGGCGGGCACAGATACGCAGTATTTT
CASSSVAGAGTDTQYF
>TRBV6-5|-|-|TRBJ2-1
TGTGCCAGCAGAGACCAGGGCAATGAGCAGTTCTTC
CASRDQGNEQFF
>TRBV5-1|TRBD1|-|TRBJ1-3
TGCGCCAGCAGCCGGGACAGGGGTTTATCCGGAAACACCATATATTTT
CASSRDRGLSGNTIYF
>TRBV15|-|few|TRBJ1-5
TGTGCCACCAGCAGAGATGTAGTATGGAGGGAAGGAGCAGATCAGCCCCAGCATTTT
CATSRDVVWREGADQPQHF
>TRBV6-5|-|-|TRBJ1-3
TGTGCCAGCAGTTCCAGGGGACGTGGAAACACCATATATTTT
CASSSRGRGNTIYF
>TRBV7-8|TRBD1|-|TRBJ2-4
TGTGCCAGCAGCGAAAAAAGGACAGGGTTTGACGTCAAAAACATTCAGTACTTC
CASSEKRTGFDVKNIQYF
>TRBV19|TRBD1|-|TRBJ1-2
TGTGCCAGTAGTCCCCGGACAGGGTCGGGCGGCTACACCTTC
CASSPRTGSGGYTF
>TRBV28|TRBD1|-|TRBJ2-3
TGTGCCAGCAGACCGACAGGGTACGCAGATACGCAGTATTTT
CASRPTGYADTQYF
>TRBV25-1|TRBD1|-|TRBJ2-5
TGTGCCAGCAGTGCGGGTTTTGGGACAGAGAGAGGGGGTGGCCAGTACTTC
CASSAGFGTERGGGQYF
>TRBV7-2|-|-|TRBJ1-3
TGTGCCAGCAGCTTAGCGCGGGCCGCTGGAAACACCATATATTTT
CASSLARAAGNTIYF
>TRBV7-6|TRBD1|-|TRBJ1-6
TGTGCCAGCAGCCCCGTGACAGGGTATAATTCACCCCTCCACTTT
CASSPVTGYNSPLHF
>TRBV5-1|-|-|TRBJ1-1
TGCGCCAGCAGCATACAGGGTGACACTGAAGCTTTCTTT
CASSIQGDTEAFF
>TRBV6-5|-|-|TRBJ2-2
TGTGCCAGCAACTCGGGTACCGGGGAGCTGTTTTTT
CASNSGTGELFF
>TRBV19|-|-|TRBJ1-3
TGTGCCAGTAGTGGGGTCTACAGGGCATCCGGAAACACCATATATTTT
CASSGVYRASGNTIYF
>TRBV10-3|-|-|TRBJ2-7
TGTGCCATCAGTGAGTCAGCGGAGCAGTACTTC
CAISESAEQYF
>TRBV19|TRBD1|once|TRBJ1-6
TGTGCCAGTAGTATGGACAGGGAGAATTCACCCCTCCACTTT
CASSMDRENSPLHF
>TRBV5-6|-|-|TRBJ1-2
TGTGCCAGCACCCTGGGGGGACGGAACTATGGCTACACCTTC
CASTLGGRNYGYTF
>TRBV7-2|TRBD1|-|TRBJ1-1
TGTGCCAGCAGCTTAGATCTGACAGGTCAGGGGGAAACTTTCTTT
CASSLDLTGQGETFF
>TRBV10-3|TRBD1|-|TRBJ1-1
TGTGCCGCACAACAGGGGTCGAACACTGAAGCTTTCTTT
CAAQQGSNTEAFF
>TRBV9|-|-|TRBJ2-3
TGTGCCAGCAGCGCCGCGGGGACCACAGATACGCAGTATTTT
CASSAAGTTDTQYF
>TRBV25-1|-|-|TRBJ2-2
TGTGCCAGCAGTGAATACACAAACACCGGGGAGCTGTTTTTT
CASSEYTNTGELFF
>TRBV10-1|-|-|TRBJ1-1
TGCGCCAGCAGTGAGTCGGGCAGTGAAGCTTTCTTT
CASSESGSEAFF
>TRBV10-3|-|-|TRBJ1-1
TGTGCCATCAGATCTCCCCAGGGGAACACTGAAGCTTTCTTT
CAIRSPQGNTEAFF
>TRBV7-9|-|once|TRBJ1-3
TGTGCCAGCAGCACCACTCCAAGCTCTGGAAACACCATATATTTT
CASSTTPSSGNTIYF
>TRBV30|TRBD2|-|TRBJ2-3
TGTGCCTGGAGTGTACTAGCGGGGGTTCCGGATACGCAGTATTTT
CAWSVLAGVPDTQYF
>TRBV6-5|-|-|TRBJ1-1
TGTGCCAGCAGGTACGGGGGCCCGGCCACTGAAGCTTTCTTT
CASRYGGPATEAFF
>TRBV28|-|-|TRBJ1-5
TGTGCCAGCACCTCCCAGGGTGTTCAGCCCCAGCATTTT
CASTSQGVQPQHF